This T cell receptor beta chain is drawn from a study of regulatory T cells in long-lasting Graves disease (dated by TCRdb to the early 2020s). Background for the entire study: Patients with newly diagnosed Graves' disease had been on antithyroid drugs for under 3 months. A total of about 35 samples underwent TCR sequencing, from some 13 patients with persistent Graves' disease and some 20 patients with newly diagnosed Graves' disease. The study was conducted in China and was registered as a clinical trial. Persistent Graves' disease patients were compared with newly diagnosed Graves' disease patients by peripheral blood TCR sequencing and RNA sequencing.

This clonotype was observed many times. Its antigen remains undetermined. No per-base quality is available; no much larger clone lies one base away. Study-wide conclusions, independent of this receptor: Only peripheral blood was studied, because thyroid tissue, the primary lesion, was inaccessible. Preferential use of TRBV28, TRBJ1-2 and TRBJ2-5 was observed in persistent disease, whereas TRBV20-1 and TRBJ2-1 were favored in newly diagnosed disease. The authors noted that the small sample size was a limitation that may lower accuracy. Persistent patients shared more public clonotypes among themselves (fewer than 3,000) than newly diagnosed patients did (more than 950). Lower TCR Shannon entropy and fewer highly expanded clones were observed in persistent Graves' disease patients than in newly diagnosed patients, which suggested clonal expansion. Only the TCR beta chain was sequenced and analyzed.

The sample's time point label is to be understood as: newly diagnosed GD, antithyroid drugs for less than 3 months. For both TCR sequencing and RNA sequencing, RNA was extracted from PBMCs in TRIzol. Graves' disease was diagnosed according to American Thyroid Association guidelines. Patients for the study were recruited at an endocrinology department in Xi'an, China. Each patient gave about 8.1 milliliters of peripheral blood, collected in an EDTA anticoagulant tube. Ficoll Paque Plus density gradient separation was used to isolate PBMCs, and no additional T cell sorting was done. An Agilent 2100 Bioanalyzer and agarose gel were used to check RNA quality, and a NanoDrop 2000 was used to measure RNA concentration. V is cut by 5 bases and J by 4 bases, and the space between the germline ends is 15 bases. From the cysteine through the phenylalanine, the CDR3 covers 15 amino acids. This entry keeps only the CDR3 DNA: 45 bases, framed from base 1. The germline V gene sets CDR1 to SGHTA and CDR2 to FQGTGA.

The protocol used for the library was multiplex PCR. The sequencer listed for this sample is Illumina HiSeq 4000. TCR beta libraries were built with iRepertoire HTBI primers and Arm-PCR amplification of CDR3 regions. PCR products were gel purified before sequencing. The published analysis was carried out like this. A total of some 60 TRBV and 14 TRBJ segments were identified across samples and were used for gene usage analysis of CDR3 amino acid clonotypes. COPE and FqMerger were used to merge the filtered high-quality paired reads into contigs. Contigs were aligned with BLAST to IMGT TRBV, TRBD and TRBJ reference genes, and CDR3 was defined per IMGT. Highly expanded clones were defined as clonotypes with a frequency above 0.1%. Repertoire diversity was measured by Shannon entropy, and V-J evenness by the Gini coefficient. A clonotype found in more than one individual was treated as public. TCRdb trimmed public reads at Q25 via fastp, called clones via MiXCR and kept in-frame beta chains. Every distinct CDR3 protein forms one entry, paired with its most common genes and DNA. V and J calls and clone size were set by TCRdb, not the authors. The sample profile shows about 400,000 distinct CDR3 sequences; approximately 15% of them were found once. The leading ten clones occupy under 9% of the sample.

This sample also belongs to another study, concerning T cells in Graves' hyperthyroidism and ophthalmopathy. The second paper further reports: Stable Graves' hyperthyroidism was defined as the absence of progression to ophthalmopathy over 18 months of follow-up. Hyperthyroidism patients were newly diagnosed, with disease duration under 2 months, and aged 18 to 65 years. Any patient with an uncontrolled infection, another autoimmune disease, pregnancy or lactation was excluded. Diagnoses were based on clinical symptoms, serum thyroxine and TRAb, thyroid ultrasound and orbital computed tomography. For the first round of RT-PCR on the TCR CDR3, the HTBI primer set was used together with the Qiagen OneStep RT-PCR kit. Blood samples also contained most of the expanded thyroid clonotypes (frequency above 0.001), which suggests that blood repertoires may reflect thyroid immune responses. A 13 V-J signature model separated ophthalmopathy from stable hyperthyroidism, with about 88% sensitivity and roughly 82% specificity in cross-validation and 80%/75% in testing. In validation, the model predicted progression to ophthalmopathy with approximately 70% sensitivity and approximately 74% specificity, a median of about 6.7 months before onset. TCR V-J signatures able to tell the groups apart were searched for in a discovery cohort of approximately 95 patients, of whom more than 40 had Graves' ophthalmopathy and about 55 had stable Graves' hyperthyroidism. Whether ophthalmopathy could be predicted prospectively was tested in an independent validation cohort made up of 18 to 20 hyperthyroidism patients plus 17 patients who later progressed to ophthalmopathy. The roughly 91 discovery patients were randomly divided into training and test sets at a 7:3 ratio. In several Graves' hyperthyroidism patients, the study also compared T-cell repertoires from thyroid tissue with T-cell repertoires from blood. After blood sampling, hyperthyroidism patients were treated with methimazole at a starting dose of 30 mg daily, and ophthalmopathy patients were treated with high-dose intravenous methylprednisolone. Libraries were constructed in a second round of multiplex PCR, after which size selection and purification were carried out. Libraries were sequenced paired-end with 100 bp reads on an Illumina HiSeq2000. Raw data were processed with SOAPnuke, discarding reads with adapters, uncalled bases, mean Phred below 15, or no exact constant-primer or identifier match. High-quality paired reads were merged with COPE v1.2.5, and unique nucleotide sequences were defined as clonotypes. MiTCR v1.1 was used to align the clonotypes against IMGT TRBV, TRBD and TRBJ reference segments. The analysis included only V-J combinations with a frequency above 0.0001, which together covered roughly 99% of the repertoires. The TCS score was defined as F50 (clonal expansion) divided by E x V (chaos), with BLOSUM62-based TCRdist calculated between CDR3 peptides within each V-J. Welch's t-statistics and random forest reduced fewer than 550 V-J features to about 12, which were used in a naive Bayes classifier (R e1071). No statistical method was used to fix the sample size in advance, and group allocation was not hidden from the investigators. The paper reports TCR Vbeta CDR3 sequencing of roughly 140 peripheral blood samples: some 44 ophthalmopathy, about 75 hyperthyroidism and about 17 progressor patients.

In this chain, TRBV7-3 is recombined with TRBJ2-1, with a tentative D gene TRBD2 over 5 matching bases. The input for sequencing was peripheral blood mononuclear cells (PBMCs), taken at new diagnosis, from a patient treated with antithyroid drugs. The receptor was isolated from a middle-aged woman with Graves disease. Donor details come from another sample of the same person, matched by shared clones. The nucleotides read TGTGCCAGCAGCCTCTCCCGGGAATCTTACAATGAGCAGTTCTTC. This translates into CASSLSRESYNEQFF.